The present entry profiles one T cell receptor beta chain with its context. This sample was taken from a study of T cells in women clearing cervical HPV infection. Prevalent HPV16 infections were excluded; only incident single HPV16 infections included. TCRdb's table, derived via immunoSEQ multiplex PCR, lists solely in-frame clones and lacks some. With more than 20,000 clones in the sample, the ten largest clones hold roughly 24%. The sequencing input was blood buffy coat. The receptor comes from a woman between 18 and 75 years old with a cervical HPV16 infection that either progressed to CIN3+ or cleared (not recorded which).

The part of the CDR3 DNA that was read is TGTGCCAGTAGTATTGACAGGGGTAGGGCTGAA. Translation: CASSIDRGRAE. The entire CDR3 protein reads CASSIDRGRAEAFF. J is TRBJ1-1 and V is TRBV19, with 8 bases lining up with TRBD1. The missing CDR3 end, 3 residues past where the read stops, is filled in from the germline J gene. Unmatched junction bases numbered 6, after V lost 3 bases and J lost 6 bases. Looked up from germline, CDR1 is LNHDA and CDR2 is SQIVND (reference sequence). The CDR3 has 14 residues.